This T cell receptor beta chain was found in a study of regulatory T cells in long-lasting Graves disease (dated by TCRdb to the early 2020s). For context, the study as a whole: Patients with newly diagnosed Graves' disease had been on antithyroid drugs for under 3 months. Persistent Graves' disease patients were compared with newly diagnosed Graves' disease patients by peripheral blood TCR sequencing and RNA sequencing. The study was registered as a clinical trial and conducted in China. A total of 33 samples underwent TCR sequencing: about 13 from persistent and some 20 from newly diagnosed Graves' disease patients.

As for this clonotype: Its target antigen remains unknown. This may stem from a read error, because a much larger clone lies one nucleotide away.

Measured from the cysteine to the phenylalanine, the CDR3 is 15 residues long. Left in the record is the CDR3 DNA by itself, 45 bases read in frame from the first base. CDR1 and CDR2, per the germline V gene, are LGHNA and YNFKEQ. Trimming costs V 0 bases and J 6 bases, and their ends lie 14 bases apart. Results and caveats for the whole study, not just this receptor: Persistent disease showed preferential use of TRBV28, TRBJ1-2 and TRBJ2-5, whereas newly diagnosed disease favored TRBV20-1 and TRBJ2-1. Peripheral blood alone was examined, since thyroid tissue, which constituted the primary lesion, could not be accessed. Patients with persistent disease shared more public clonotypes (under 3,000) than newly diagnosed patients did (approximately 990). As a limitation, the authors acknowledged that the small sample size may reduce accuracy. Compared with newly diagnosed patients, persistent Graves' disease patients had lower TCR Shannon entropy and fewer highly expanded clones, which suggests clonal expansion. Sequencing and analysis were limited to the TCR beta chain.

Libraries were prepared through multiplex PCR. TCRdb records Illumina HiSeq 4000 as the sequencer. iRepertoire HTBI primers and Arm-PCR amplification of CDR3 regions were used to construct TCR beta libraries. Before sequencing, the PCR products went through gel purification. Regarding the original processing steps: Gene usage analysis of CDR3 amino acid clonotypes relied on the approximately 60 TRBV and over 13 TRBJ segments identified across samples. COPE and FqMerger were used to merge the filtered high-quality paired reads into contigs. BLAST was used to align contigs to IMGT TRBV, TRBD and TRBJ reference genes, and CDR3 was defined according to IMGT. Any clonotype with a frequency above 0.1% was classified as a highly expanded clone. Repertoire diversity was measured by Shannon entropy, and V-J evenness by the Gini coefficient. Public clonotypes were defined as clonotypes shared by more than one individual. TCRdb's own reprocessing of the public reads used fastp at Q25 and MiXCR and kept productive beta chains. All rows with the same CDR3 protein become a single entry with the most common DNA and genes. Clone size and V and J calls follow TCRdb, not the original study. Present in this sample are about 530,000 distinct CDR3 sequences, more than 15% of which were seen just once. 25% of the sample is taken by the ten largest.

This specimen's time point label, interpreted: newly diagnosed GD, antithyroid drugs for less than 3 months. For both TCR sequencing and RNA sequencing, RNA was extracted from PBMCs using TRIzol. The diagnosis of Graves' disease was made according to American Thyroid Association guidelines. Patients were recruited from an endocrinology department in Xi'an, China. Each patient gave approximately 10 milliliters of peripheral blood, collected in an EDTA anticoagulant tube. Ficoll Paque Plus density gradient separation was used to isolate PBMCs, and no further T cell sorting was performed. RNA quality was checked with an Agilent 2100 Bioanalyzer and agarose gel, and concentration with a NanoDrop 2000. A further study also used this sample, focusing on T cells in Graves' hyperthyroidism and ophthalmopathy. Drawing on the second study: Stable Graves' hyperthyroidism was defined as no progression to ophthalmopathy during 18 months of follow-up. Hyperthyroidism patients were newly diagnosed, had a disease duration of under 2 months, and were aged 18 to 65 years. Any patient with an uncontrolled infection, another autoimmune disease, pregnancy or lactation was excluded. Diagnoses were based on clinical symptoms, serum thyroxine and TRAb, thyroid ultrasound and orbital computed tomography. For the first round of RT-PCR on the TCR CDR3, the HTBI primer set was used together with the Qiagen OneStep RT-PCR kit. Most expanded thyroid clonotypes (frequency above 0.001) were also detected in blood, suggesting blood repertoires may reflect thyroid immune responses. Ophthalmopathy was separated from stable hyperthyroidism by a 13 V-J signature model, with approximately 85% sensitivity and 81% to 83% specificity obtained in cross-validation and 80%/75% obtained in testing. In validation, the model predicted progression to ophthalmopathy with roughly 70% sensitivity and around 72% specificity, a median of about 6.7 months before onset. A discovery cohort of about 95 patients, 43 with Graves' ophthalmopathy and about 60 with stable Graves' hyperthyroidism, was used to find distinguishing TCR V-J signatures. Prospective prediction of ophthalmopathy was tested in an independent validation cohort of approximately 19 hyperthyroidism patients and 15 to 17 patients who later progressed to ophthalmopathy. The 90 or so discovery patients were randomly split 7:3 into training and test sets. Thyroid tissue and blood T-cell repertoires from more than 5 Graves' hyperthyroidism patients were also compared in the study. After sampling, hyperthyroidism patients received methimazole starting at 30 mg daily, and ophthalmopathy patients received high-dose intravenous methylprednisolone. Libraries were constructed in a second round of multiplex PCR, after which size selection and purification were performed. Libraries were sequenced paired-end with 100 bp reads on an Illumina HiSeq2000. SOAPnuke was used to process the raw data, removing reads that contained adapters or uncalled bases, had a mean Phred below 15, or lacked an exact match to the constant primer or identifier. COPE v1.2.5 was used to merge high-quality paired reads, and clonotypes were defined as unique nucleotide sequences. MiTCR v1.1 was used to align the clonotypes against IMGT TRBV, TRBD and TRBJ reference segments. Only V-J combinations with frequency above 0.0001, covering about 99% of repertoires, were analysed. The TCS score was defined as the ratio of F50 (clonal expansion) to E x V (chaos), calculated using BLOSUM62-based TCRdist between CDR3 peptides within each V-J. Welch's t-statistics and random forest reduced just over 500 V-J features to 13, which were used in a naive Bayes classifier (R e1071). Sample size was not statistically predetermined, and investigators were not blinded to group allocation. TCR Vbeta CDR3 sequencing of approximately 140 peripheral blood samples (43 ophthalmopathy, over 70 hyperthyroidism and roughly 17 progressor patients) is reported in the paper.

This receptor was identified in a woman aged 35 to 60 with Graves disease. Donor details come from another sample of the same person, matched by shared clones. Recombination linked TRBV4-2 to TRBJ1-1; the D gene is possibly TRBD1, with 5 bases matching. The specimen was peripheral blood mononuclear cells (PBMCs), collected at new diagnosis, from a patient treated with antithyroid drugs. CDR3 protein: CASSQESGVGAEAFF. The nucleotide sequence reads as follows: TGTGCCAGCAGCCAAGAGTCAGGTGTAGGGGCTGAAGCTTTCTTT.